The clone carrying this TCR beta chain was seen more than once but under ten times. These data belong to a study of early T cells in non-severe SARS-CoV-2 infection. Using its own MiXCR run on the 5' RACE reads, TCRdb lists one record per CDR3 protein. The sample has around 60,000 distinct CDR3 sequences, 18% seen once; the top ten hold about 8.2%. The CDR3 runs 18 residues. V lost 4 bases and J 0 bases, leaving 18 bases between the germline ends. Germline V CDR1 and CDR2: SGHAT, FQNNGV. The sample was whole blood, taken at baseline. J is TRBJ2-2 and V is TRBV11-2; D is unresolved. The TCR sequence derives from an adult who was a healthcare worker with PCR-confirmed SARS-CoV-2 infection or an uninfected control (not recorded which). CDR3 sequence: CASSSNYRHAPNTGELFF. The CDR3 nucleotides are TGTGCCAGCAGCTCGAACTACAGACACGCCCCGAACACCGGGGAGCTGTTTTTT.